These 6 T cell receptor beta chains share one sample of origin, sequenced in a study of T-cell reconstitution after alpha-beta-depleted transplantation in children. Preparation of the TCRbeta library was carried out with unique molecular identifiers. TCRdb passed the PCR reads through MiXCR, listing each CDR3 protein once. The data contain under 70,000 distinct CDR3 sequences, roughly a tenth of them seen just once; the ten biggest clones take up under 15%. Source: PBMCs, taken before TCRalphabeta/CD19-depleted stem cell transplant. Receptors were obtained from a boy between 10 and 17 years old with acute myeloid leukemia, due to receive a stem cell transplant.

This clonotype has at least ten counts. The V call is TRBV11-2, the J call TRBJ2-7; 9 bases are a match to TRBD2. Germline V gene data show CDR1 as SGHAT and CDR2 as FQNNGV. The J segment lost 5 bases and the V segment lost 7 bases, leaving 12 bases of the junction unmatched. The CDR3 runs 15 residues. The CDR3 bases are TGTGCCAGCACGCTTACCGGGACTAGCTTCCACGAGCAGTACTTC. Its translation: CASTLTGTSFHEQYF.

This clonotype was seen ten or more times. The V gene is TRBV7-3, the J gene TRBJ2-1; 9 nucleotides match TRBD2. The trim removed 2 bases at V and 16 bases at J, leaving 9 bases unmatched. The CDR3 is 13 amino acids. From germline, CDR1 is SGHTA and CDR2 FQGTGA. For the CDR3, the DNA is TGTGCCAGCAGCTTATTAGGCGGGAGGGCCTTATTCTTC. Its translation is CASSLLGGRALFF.

The table lists this clonotype with many counts. This sequence joins TRBV4-2 and TRBJ1-5; D call uncertain. Germline loops: CDR1 LGHNA, CDR2 YNFKEQ. The length of the CDR3 is 15 residues. V was clipped by 0 bases and J by 6 bases, with 12 bases between them. CDR3 protein: CASSQDEGLPQPQHF. The CDR3 coding sequence is TGTGCCAGCAGCCAAGATGAAGGGCTTCCTCAGCCCCAGCATTTT.

The chain employs TRBV7-8 and TRBJ2-2; the D is unclear. Germline V lookup: CDR1 SGHVS, CDR2 FQNEAQ. This CDR3 has 17 amino acids. V lost 1 base and J lost 2, with 14 bases in between. The CDR3 sequence: CASSLGRPRVNTGELFF. The CDR3 DNA sequence: TGTGCCAGCAGCTTAGGCCGTCCCAGAGTAAACACCGGGGAGCTGTTTTTT.

This clonotype came up many times. The rearrangement joins TRBV2 to TRBJ2-7, with 7 bases matching TRBD2. CDR1 is SNHLY, CDR2 FYNNEI, per germline. The CDR3 totals 14 residues. V shed 7 bases and J 8 bases; nucleotides not matched to a gene: 14. In DNA, the CDR3 is TGTGCCAGCACCGGGGGACGGGAGGCCCCCAAGCAGTACTTC. This gives the protein CASTGGREAPKQYF. The variable domain in full, with the rest retrieved from reference TRBV2 and TRBJ2-7, is EPEVTQTPSHQVTQMGQEVILRCVPISNHLYFYWYRQILGQKVEFLVSFYNNEISEKSEIFDDQFSVERPDGSNFTLKIRSTKLEDSAMYFCASTGGREAPKQYFGPGTRLTVT.

This clonotype was observed at least ten times. V and J are TRBV7-3 and TRBJ2-1; 11 positions agree with TRBD2. J lost 9 bases, V lost 2 bases, and 6 bases had no gene match. Germline CDR1 reads SGHTA; CDR2 reads FQGTGA. The CDR3 loop spans 15 amino acids. The CDR3: CASSLLAGGPGEQFF. The CDR3 DNA follows: TGTGCCAGCAGCTTATTAGCGGGAGGGCCCGGTGAGCAGTTCTTC.